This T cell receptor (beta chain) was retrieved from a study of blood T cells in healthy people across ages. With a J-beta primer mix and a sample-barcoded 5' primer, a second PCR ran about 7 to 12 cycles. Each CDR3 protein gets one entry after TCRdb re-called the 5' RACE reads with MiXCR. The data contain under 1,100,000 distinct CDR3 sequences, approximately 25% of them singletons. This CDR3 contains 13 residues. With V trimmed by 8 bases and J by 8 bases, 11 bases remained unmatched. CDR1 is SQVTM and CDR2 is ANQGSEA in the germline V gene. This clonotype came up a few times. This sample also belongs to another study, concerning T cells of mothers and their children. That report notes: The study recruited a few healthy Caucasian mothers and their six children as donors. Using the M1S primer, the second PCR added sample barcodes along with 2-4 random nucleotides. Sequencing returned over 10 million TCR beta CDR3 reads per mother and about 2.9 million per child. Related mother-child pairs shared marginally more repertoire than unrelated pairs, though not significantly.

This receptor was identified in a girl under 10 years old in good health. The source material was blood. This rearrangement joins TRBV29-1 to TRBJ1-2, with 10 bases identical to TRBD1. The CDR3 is CSFRAGTGDGYTF. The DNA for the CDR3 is TGCAGCTTTCGGGCCGGGACAGGGGACGGCTACACCTTC.